Listed below are T cell receptor beta chains from one sample, sequenced in a study of beta chain features in type 1 diabetes. Generated by immunoSEQ multiplex PCR, the TCRdb table keeps only in-frame clones and is missing some. The sample includes 550,000 to 850,000 clones, 10% to 15% of them seen just once. The sequenced material came from naive CD4+ T cells from blood. The receptors here all came from a man younger than 30 with type 1 diabetes. CDR3s include the opening cysteine and the closing phenylalanine or tryptophan. A D gene is named only where the DNA matches it firmly. Clone size appears in some rows only: once, few, many, or a class for an expanded clone.

V gene	clone size	D gene	J gene	CDR3 protein	CDR3 DNA
TRBV9	-	-	TRBJ2-7	CASSVEDAGYEQYF	TGTGCCAGCAGCGTAGAGGATGCAGGGTACGAGCAGTACTTC
TRBV18	few	-	TRBJ2-1	CASSPPGQPNEQFF	TGTGCCAGCTCACCACCTGGACAGCCTAATGAGCAGTTCTTC
TRBV19	few	-	TRBJ1-5	CASSIKTGPGPQHF	TGTGCCAGTAGTATTAAGACCGGGCCGGGGCCCCAGCATTTT
TRBV20-1	once	-	TRBJ1-1	CSAKDNTEAFF	TGCAGTGCCAAGGACAACACTGAAGCTTTCTTT
TRBV30	few	-	TRBJ1-6	CAWKSGQVVLHF	TGTGCCTGGAAAAGTGGGCAGGTGGTCCTCCACTTT
TRBV9	-	-	TRBJ2-3	CASSVEVGVDTQYF	TGTGCCAGCAGCGTAGAGGTCGGGGTAGATACGCAGTATTTT
TRBV10-3	-	-	TRBJ1-1	CAISDRGNTEAFF	TGTGCCATCAGTGACAGGGGTAACACTGAAGCTTTCTTT
TRBV30	few	TRBD2	TRBJ2-1	CAWRDGGGPRDEQFF	TGTGCCTGGAGGGATGGCGGGGGGCCCAGGGATGAGCAGTTCTTC
TRBV6-6	-	-	TRBJ2-5	CASSYPPKETQYF	TGTGCCAGCAGTTATCCCCCAAAAGAGACCCAGTACTTC
TRBV5-1	-	TRBD2	TRBJ2-3	CASSSGLITDTQYF	TGCGCCAGCAGCTCGGGACTAATCACAGATACGCAGTATTTT
TRBV25-1	few	-	TRBJ1-1	CASSEGNWGTEAFF	TGTGCCAGCAGTGAAGGAAACTGGGGCACTGAAGCTTTCTTT
TRBV7-9	-	-	TRBJ1-1	CASSFLFEAFF	TGTGCCAGCAGCTTCCTCTTTGAAGCTTTCTTT
TRBV18	few	-	TRBJ2-1	CASSPPSQSSYNEQFF	TGTGCCAGCTCACCACCCAGCCAGAGCTCCTACAATGAGCAGTTCTTC
TRBV29-1	-	TRBD1	TRBJ1-1	CSVGQSTEAFF	TGCAGCGTGGGACAGTCCACTGAAGCTTTCTTT
TRBV11-2	-	-	TRBJ2-3	CASSSGLTDTQYF	TGTGCCAGCAGCTCCGGACTCACAGATACGCAGTATTTT
TRBV7-9	few	TRBD1	TRBJ2-3	CASSLPQGADTQYF	TGTGCCAGCAGCTTACCACAGGGGGCAGATACGCAGTATTTT
TRBV5-1	-	-	TRBJ2-1	CASSLTPNNEQFF	TGCGCCAGCAGCTTGACTCCTAACAATGAGCAGTTCTTC
TRBV30	-	-	TRBJ1-5	CAWQQGLPNQPQHF	TGTGCCTGGCAACAGGGACTACCCAATCAGCCCCAGCATTTT
TRBV2	few	-	TRBJ2-5	CASTEGPIGQETQYF	TGTGCCAGCACCGAGGGACCGATTGGCCAAGAGACCCAGTACTTC
TRBV30	few	TRBD2	TRBJ2-5	CAWSRSGGATETQYF	TGTGCCTGGAGCCGTAGCGGGGGGGCGACAGAGACCCAGTACTTC
TRBV15	-	-	TRBJ1-2	CATSRDAGYTF	TGTGCCACCAGCAGAGATGCTGGCTACACCTTC
TRBV4-2	-	-	TRBJ2-2	CASSPNRAGELFF	TGTGCCAGCAGCCCCAACAGGGCCGGGGAGCTGTTTTTT
TRBV19	few	-	TRBJ2-7	CASSLTSSYEQYF	TGTGCCAGTAGTCTCACAAGCTCCTACGAGCAGTACTTC
TRBV7-2	-	TRBD1	TRBJ1-5	CASSPWTGRYSNQPQHF	TGTGCCAGCAGCCCGTGGACAGGGCGCTATAGCAATCAGCCCCAGCATTTT